This TCR beta chain is drawn from a study of OX40 agonist ivuxolimab in advanced cancers. Study-wide background: Each patient was given ivuxolimab into a vein every 2 weeks, at 0.01 to 10 mg/kg. Partial responses were observed in three patients, of whom one had hepatocellular carcinoma and two had cutaneous melanoma. Patients with hepatocellular carcinoma, melanoma, renal cell or head and neck cancer made up the dose-escalation patients. Points from the study as a whole: There were, on average, more expanded clones in CD8+ T cells than in CD4+.

The data were produced by immunoSEQ multiplex PCR, yet TCRdb's version contains in-frame clones alone and is incomplete. The data show approximately 15,000 clones, around 88% seen once. This CDR3 comprises 14 residues. The V gene lost 3 bases and the J gene lost 7 bases, with 13 bases spanning the gap. CDR1 is MDHEN and CDR2 is SYDVKM in the germline V gene. Worth noting for this clone: Antigen specificity is unknown.

This sequence was found in an adult with an advanced solid tumor such as melanoma, head and neck, liver or kidney cancer. This chain connects TRBV28 to TRBJ2-1, with a possible D match to TRBD1 (5 bases). The material sequenced was CD4+ or CD8+ T cells sorted from blood, taken in a trial of the OX40 agonist ivuxolimab. The CDR3 nucleotides read TGTGCCAGCAGTTTTTTCCAGGGTAGGAATGAGCAGTTCTTC. This codes for CASSFFQGRNEQFF. The full variable domain, completed using reference TRBV28 and TRBJ2-1, is DVKVTQSSRYLVKRTGEKVFLECVQDMDHENMFWYRQDPGLGLRLIYFSYDVKMKEKGDIPEGYSVSREKKERFSLILESASTNQTSMYLCASSFFQGRNEQFFGPGTRLTVL.